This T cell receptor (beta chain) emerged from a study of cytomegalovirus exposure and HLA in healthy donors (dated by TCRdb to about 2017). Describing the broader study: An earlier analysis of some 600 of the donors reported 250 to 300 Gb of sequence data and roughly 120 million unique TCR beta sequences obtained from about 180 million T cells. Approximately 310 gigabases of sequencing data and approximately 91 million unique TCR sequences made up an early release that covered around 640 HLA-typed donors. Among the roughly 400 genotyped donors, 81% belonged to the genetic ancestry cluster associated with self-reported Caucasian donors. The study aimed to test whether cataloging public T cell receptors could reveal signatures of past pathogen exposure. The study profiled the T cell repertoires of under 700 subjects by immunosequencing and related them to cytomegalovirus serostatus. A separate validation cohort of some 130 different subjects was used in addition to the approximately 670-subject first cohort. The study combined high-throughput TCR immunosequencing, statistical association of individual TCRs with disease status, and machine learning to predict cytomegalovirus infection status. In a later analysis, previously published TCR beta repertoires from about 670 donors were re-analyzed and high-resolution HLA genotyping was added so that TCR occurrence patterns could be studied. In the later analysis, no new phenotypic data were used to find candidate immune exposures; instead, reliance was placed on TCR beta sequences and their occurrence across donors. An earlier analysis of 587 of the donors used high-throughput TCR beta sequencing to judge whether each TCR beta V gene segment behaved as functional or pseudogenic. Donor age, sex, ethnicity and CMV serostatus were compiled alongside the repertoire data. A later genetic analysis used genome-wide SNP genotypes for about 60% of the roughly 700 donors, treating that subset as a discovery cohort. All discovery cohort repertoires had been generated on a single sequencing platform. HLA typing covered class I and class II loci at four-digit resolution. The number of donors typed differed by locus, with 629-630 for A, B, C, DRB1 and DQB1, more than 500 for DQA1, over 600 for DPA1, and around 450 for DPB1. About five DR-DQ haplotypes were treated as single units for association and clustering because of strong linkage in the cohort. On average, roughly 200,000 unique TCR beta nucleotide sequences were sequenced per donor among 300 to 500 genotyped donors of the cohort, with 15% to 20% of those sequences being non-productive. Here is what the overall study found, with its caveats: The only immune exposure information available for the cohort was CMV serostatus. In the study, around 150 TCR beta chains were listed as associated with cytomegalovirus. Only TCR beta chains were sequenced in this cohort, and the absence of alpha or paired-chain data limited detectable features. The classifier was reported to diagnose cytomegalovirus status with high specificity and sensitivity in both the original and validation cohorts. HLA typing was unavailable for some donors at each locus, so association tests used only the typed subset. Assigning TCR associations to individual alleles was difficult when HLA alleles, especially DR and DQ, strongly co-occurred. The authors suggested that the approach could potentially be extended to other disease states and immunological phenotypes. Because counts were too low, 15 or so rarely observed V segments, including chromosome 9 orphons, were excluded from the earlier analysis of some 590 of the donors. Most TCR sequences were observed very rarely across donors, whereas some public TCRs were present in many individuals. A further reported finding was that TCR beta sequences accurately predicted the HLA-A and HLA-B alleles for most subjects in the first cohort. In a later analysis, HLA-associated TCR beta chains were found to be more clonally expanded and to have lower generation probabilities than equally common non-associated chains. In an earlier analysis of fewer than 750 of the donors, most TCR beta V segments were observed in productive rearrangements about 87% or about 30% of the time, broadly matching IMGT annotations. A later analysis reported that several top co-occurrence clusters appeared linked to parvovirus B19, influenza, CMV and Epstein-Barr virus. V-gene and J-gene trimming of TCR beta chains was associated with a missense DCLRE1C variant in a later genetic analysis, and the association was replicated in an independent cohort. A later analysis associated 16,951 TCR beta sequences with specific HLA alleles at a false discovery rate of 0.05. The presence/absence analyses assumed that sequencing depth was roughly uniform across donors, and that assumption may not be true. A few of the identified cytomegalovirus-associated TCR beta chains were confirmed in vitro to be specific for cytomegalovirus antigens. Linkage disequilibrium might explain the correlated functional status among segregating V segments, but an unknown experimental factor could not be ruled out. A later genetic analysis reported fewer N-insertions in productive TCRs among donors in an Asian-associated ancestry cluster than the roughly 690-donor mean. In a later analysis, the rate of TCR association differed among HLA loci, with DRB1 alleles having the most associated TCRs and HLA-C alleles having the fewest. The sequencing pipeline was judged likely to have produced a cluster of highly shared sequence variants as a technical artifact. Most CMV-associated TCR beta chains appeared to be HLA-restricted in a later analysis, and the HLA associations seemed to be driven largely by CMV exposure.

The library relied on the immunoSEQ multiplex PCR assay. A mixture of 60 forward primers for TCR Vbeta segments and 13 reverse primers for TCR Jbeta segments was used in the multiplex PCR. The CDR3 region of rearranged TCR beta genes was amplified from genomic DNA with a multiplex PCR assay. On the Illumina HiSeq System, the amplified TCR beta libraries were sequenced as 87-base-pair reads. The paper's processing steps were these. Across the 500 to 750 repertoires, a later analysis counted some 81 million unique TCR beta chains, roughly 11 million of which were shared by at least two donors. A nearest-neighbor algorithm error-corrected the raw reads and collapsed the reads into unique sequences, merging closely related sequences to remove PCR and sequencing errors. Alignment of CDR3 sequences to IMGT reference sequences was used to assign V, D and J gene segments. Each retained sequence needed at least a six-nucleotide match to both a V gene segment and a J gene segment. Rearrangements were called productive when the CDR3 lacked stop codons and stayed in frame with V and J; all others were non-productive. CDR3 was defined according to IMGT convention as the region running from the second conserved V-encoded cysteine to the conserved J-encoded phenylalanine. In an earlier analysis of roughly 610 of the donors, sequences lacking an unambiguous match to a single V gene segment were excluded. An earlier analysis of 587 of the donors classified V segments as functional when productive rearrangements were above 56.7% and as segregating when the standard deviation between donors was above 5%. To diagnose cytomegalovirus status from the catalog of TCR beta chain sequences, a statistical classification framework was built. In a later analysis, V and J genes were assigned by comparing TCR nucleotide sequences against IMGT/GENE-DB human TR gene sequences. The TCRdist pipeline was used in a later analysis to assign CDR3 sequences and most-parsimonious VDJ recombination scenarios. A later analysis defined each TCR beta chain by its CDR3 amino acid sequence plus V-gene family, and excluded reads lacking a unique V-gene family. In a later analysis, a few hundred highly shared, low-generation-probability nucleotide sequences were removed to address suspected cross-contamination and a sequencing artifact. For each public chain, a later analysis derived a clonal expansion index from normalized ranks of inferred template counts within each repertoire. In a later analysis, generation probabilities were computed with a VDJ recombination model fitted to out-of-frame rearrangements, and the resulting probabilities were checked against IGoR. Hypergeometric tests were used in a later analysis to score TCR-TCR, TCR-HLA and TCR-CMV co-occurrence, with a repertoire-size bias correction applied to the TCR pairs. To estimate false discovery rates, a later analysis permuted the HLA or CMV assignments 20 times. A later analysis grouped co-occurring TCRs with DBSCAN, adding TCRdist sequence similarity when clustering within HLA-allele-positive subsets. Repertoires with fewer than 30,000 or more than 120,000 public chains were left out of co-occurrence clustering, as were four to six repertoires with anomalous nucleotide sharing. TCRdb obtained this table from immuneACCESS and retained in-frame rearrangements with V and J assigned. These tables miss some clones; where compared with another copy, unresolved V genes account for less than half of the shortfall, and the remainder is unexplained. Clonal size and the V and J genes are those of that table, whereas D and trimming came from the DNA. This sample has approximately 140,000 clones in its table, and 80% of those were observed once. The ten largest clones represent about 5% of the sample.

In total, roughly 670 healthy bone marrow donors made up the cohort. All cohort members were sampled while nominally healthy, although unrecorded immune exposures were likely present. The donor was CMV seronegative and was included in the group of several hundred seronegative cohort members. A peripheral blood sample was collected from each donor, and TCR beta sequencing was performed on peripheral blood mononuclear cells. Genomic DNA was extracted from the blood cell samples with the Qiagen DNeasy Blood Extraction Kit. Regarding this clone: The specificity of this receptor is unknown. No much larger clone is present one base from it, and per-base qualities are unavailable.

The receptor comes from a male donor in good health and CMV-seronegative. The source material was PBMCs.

The nucleotide sequence is TGTGCCAGCTCACAGGGGTCCGCTGAAGCTTTCTTT. Translated, it reads CASSQGSAEAFF. The rearrangement combines TRBV18 with TRBJ1-1, with TRBD1 as a weak D call on 5 bases. The V end loses 4 bases and the J end loses 6 bases, and a stretch of 9 bases separates them. Reading from cysteine to phenylalanine, the CDR3 counts 12 amino acids. Kept here is only the CDR3 DNA, which spans 36 bases and is read in frame from base 1. CDR1 and CDR2 are read off the germline V gene as KGHSH and LQKENI. When the CDR3 is completed using the reference TRBV18 and TRBJ1-1 genes on either side, the full variable domain is NAGVMQNPRHLVRRRGQEARLRCSPMKGHSHVYWYRQLPEEGLKFMVYLQKENIIDESGMPKERFSAEFPKEGPSILRIQQVVRGDSAAYFCASSQGSAEAFFGQGTRLTVV.